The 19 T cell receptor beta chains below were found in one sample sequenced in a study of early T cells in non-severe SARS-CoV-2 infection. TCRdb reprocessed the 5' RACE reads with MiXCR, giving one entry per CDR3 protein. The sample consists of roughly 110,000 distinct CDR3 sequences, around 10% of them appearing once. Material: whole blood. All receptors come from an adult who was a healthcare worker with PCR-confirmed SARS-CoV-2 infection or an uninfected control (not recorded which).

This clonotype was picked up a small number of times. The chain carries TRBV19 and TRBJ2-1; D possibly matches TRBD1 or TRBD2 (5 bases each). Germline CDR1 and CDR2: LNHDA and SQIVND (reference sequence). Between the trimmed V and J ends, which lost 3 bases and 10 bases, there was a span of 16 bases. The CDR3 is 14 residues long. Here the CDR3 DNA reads TGTGCCAGTAGTATTACTTCCGGGACCCTAGAGCAGTTCTTC. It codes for CASSITSGTLEQFF.

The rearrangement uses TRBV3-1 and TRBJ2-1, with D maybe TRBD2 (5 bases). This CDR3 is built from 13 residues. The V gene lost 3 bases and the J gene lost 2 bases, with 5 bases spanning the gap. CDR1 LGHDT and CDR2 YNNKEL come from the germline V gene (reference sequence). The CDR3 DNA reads TGTGCCAGCAGCCAGCGGGCCTACAATGAGCAGTTCTTC. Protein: CASSQRAYNEQFF.

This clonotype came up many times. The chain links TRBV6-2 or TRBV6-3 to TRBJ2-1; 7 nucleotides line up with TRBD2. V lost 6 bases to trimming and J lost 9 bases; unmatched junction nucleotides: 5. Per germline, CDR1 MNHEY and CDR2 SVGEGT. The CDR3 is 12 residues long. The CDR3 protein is CASRGLAAEQFF. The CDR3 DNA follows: TGTGCCAGCAGAGGCCTAGCGGCTGAGCAGTTCTTC.

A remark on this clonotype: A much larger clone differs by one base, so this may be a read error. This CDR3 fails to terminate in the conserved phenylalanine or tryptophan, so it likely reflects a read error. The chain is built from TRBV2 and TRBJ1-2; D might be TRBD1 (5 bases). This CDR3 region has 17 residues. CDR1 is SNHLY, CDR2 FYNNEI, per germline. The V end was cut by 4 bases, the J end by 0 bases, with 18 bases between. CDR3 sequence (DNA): TGTGCCAGCAGTGCCTGGGGGAGGGCGCAAACTAACTATGGCTACACCCTC. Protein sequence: CASSAWGRAQTNYGYTL.

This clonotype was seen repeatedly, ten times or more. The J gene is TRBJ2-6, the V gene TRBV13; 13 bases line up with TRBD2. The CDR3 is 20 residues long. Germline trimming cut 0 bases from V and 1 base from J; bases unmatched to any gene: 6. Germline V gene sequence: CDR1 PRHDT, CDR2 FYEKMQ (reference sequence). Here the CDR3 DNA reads TGTGCCAGCAGCTTAGGCGGACTAGCGGGAGTTCTGTCTGGGGCCAACGTCCTGACTTTC. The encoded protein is CASSLGGLAGVLSGANVLTF.

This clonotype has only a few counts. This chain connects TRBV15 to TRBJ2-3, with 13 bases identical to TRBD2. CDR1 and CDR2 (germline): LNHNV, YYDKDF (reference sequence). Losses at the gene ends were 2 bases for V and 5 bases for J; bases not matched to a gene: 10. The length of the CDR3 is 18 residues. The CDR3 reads CATSRRGRGLAGVDTQYF. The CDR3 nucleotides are TGTGCCACCAGCAGACGGGGACGAGGACTAGCGGGAGTAGATACGCAGTATTTT.

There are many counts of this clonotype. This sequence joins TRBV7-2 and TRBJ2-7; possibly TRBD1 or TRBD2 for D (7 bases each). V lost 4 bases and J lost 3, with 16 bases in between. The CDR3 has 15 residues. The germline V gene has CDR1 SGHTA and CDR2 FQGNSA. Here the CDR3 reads CASSSGGAAIYEQYF. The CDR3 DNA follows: TGTGCCAGCAGCTCAGGGGGGGCGGCTATCTACGAGCAGTACTTC.

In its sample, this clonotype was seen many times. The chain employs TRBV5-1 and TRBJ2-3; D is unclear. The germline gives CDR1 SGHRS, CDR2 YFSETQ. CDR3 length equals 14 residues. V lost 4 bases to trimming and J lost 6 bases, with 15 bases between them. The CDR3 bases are TGCGCCAGCAGCCCCGGACGGTATGATGATACGCAGTATTTT. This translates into CASSPGRYDDTQYF.

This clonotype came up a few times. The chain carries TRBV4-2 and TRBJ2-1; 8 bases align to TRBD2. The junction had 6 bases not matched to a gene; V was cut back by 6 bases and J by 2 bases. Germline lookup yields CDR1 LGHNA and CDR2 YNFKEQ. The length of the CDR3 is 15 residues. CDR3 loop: CASRVAGSTYNEQFF. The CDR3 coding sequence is TGTGCCAGCAGAGTAGCGGGAAGCACCTACAATGAGCAGTTCTTC.

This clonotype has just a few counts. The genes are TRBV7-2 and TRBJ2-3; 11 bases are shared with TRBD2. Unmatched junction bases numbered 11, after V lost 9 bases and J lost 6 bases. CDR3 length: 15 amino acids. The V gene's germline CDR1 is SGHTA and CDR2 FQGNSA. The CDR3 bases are TGTGCCAGTAGATCCGTAGCGGGAGGGGCCGATACGCAGTATTTT. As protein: CASRSVAGGADTQYF.

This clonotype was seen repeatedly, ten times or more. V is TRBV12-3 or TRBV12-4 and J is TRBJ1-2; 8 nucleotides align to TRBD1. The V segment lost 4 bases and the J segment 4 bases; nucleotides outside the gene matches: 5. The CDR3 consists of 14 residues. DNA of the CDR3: TGTGCCAGCAGTTCCTACAGGGGGATCTATGGCTACACCTTC. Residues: CASSSYRGIYGYTF.

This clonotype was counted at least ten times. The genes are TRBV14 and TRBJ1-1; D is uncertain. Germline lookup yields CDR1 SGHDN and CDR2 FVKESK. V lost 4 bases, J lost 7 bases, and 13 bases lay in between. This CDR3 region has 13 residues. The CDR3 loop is CASSPEGYSEAFF. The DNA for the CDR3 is TGTGCCAGCAGCCCGGAGGGCTACAGTGAAGCTTTCTTT.

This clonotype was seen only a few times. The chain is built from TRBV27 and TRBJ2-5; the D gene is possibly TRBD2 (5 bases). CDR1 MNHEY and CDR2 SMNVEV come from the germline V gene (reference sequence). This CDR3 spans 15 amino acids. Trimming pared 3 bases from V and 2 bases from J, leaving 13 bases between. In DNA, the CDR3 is TGTGCCAGCAGTTTCAGCGGAATCCCACAAGAGACCCAGTACTTC. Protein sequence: CASSFSGIPQETQYF.

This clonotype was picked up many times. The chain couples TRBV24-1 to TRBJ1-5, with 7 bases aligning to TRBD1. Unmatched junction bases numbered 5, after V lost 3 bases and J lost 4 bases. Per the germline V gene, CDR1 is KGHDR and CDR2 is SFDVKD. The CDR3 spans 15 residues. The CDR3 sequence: CATSDTRQGNQPQHF. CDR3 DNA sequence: TGTGCCACCAGTGATACAAGACAGGGTAATCAGCCCCAGCATTTT.

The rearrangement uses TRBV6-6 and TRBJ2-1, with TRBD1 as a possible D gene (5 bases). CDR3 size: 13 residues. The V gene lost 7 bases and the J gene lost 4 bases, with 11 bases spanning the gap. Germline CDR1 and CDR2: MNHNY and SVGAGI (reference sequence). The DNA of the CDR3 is TGTGCCAGCAACACCAGGGTGTACAATGAGCAGTTCTTC. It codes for CASNTRVYNEQFF.

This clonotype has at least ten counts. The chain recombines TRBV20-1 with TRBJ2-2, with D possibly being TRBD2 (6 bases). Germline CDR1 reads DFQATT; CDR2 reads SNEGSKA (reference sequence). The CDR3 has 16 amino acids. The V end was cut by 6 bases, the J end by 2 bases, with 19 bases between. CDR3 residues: CSAVRGTERNTGELFF. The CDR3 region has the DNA TGCAGTGCCGTACGCGGGACGGAGCGCAACACCGGGGAGCTGTTTTTT.

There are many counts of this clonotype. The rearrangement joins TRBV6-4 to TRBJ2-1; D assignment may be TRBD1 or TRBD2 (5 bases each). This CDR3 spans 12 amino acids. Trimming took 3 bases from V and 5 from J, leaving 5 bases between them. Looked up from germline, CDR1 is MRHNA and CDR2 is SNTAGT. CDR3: CASSEGHNEQFF. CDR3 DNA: TGTGCCAGCAGTGAGGGACACAATGAGCAGTTCTTC.

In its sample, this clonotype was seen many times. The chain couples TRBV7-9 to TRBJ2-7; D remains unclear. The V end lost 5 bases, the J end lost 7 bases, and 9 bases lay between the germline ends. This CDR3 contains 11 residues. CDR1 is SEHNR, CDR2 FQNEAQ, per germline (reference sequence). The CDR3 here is CASSLDGEQYF. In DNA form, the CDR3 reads TGTGCCAGCAGCCTAGACGGAGAGCAGTACTTC.

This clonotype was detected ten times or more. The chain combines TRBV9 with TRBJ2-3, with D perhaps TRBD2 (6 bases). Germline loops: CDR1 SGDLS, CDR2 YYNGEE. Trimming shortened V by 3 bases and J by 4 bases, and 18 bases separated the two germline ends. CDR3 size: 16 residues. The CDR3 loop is CASSGPLRGSADTQYF. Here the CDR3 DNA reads TGTGCCAGCAGCGGACCTCTTCGGGGGAGTGCAGATACGCAGTATTTT.